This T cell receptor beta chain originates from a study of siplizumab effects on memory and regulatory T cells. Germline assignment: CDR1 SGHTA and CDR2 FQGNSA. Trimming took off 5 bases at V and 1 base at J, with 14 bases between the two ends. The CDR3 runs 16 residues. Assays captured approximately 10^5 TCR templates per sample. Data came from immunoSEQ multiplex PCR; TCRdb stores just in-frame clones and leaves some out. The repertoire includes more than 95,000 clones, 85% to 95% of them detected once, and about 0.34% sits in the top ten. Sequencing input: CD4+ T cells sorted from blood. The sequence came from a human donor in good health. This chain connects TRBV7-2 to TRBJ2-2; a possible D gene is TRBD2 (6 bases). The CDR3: CASSSGKEGNTGELFF. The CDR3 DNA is TGTGCCAGCAGCAGTGGAAAGGAGGGGAACACCGGGGAGCTGTTTTTT.